This T cell receptor (beta chain) stems from a study of blood T cells in healthy people across ages. Whenever a sample was processed, at least 6 million PBMCs were isolated. This CDR3 is 14 amino acids long. In germline, CDR1 is MNHEY, CDR2 SVGEGT. Trimming removed 5 bases at V and 3 bases at J, with 10 bases between. PCR was performed a second time for roughly 7 to 12 cycles using a sample-barcoded 5' primer and a J-beta primer mix. Each cDNA molecule received a tag from a template-switch adaptor that had 12 random nucleotides. The yield of each sample was at least 2.5 million CDR3-containing paired-end reads. Each CDR3 protein is one row after TCRdb ran MiXCR on the 5' RACE reads. The sample consists of about 1.4 million distinct CDR3 sequences, approximately 59% of them appearing once. This clonotype showed up just once. Its antigen is currently unknown. Study-wide results and caveats: The study lacked donor CMV status, which possibly confounded expanded clonotype changes.

This sequence was found in a young man in good health. Input material: blood. The genes are TRBV6-2 or TRBV6-3 and TRBJ2-2; possible D gene TRBD1, 6 bases. CDR3 residues: CASSGGLDTGELFF. CDR3 nucleotides: TGTGCCAGCAGTGGGGGCCTGGACACCGGGGAGCTGTTTTTT.